This entry is about one T cell receptor beta chain. This table comes from immunoSEQ multiplex PCR, and its TCRdb copy is limited to in-frame clones, with some not included. The sample has about 150,000 clones, 94% seen once. This record comes from a study of OX40 agonist ivuxolimab in advanced cancers. The wider study: Every 2 weeks, ivuxolimab was infused into the patients intravenously at between 0.01 and 10 mg/kg. Patients with hepatocellular carcinoma, melanoma, renal cell or head and neck cancer made up the dose-escalation patients. Participants, roughly 81% male, averaged about 56 years of age, ranging from about 23 to 90.

Trimming stripped 1 base from V and 0 bases from J, with 9 bases between. Germline V lookup: CDR1 MDHEN, CDR2 SYDVKM. The CDR3 runs to 16 residues. The receptor comes from an adult with an advanced solid tumor such as melanoma, head and neck, liver or kidney cancer. The sample here was CD4+ or CD8+ T cells sorted from blood, taken in a trial of the OX40 agonist ivuxolimab. This chain joins TRBV28 and TRBJ1-4; D gene unclear. The DNA of the CDR3 is TGTGCCAGCAGTTTATATACGGAGGCAACTAATGAAAAACTGTTTTTT. Its protein product is CASSLYTEATNEKLFF.